This T cell receptor beta chain was identified in a study of T cell repertoires in cytomegalovirus infection. MiXCR was run by TCRdb on the reads, yielding one entry per CDR3 protein. This repertoire shows about 470,000 distinct CDR3 sequences, approximately 42% found once; its top ten account for just under 45%. With respect to this clonotype: Its matching antigen is unknown.

The germline CDR1 and CDR2 sequences are DFQATT and SNEGSKA (reference sequence). The CDR3 length is 15 residues. Trimming removed 0 bases from V and 4 bases from J; junction bases left unmatched: 8. This rearrangement joins TRBV20-1 to TRBJ2-5; 7 bases agree with TRBD2. The sample here was cultured PBMCs, taken from culture after CMV antigen stimulation. The TCR originated in a human donor in good health (CMV status not recorded). Some clones in this sample may be carry-over from other donors' samples. The CDR3 loop is CSARDRELAGETQYF. The CDR3, as DNA: TGCAGTGCTAGAGATCGTGAGTTAGCGGGAGAGACCCAGTACTTC.